This T cell receptor (beta chain) was retrieved from a study of shared clonotypes between healthy human individuals. Study results and limitations: Memory subsets generally showed smaller estimated richness than naive subsets did.

A note on this clone: The target antigen is unknown.

The protocol was immunoSEQ multiplex PCR, while the TCRdb copy is restricted to in-frame clones and leaves out a portion. The table records more than 400,000 clones, 90% to 96% of them present only once. The sample taken for sequencing was naive CD4+ T cells sorted from blood. The sample's subset: CD45RA+ positively selected. This clonotype originated in a woman aged 25 to 45 in good health.

This CDR3 is CASSLIGGQGGGYTF. CDR3 coding DNA: TGTGCCAGCAGTTTAATTGGGGGACAAGGAGGCGGCTACACCTTC. The chain links TRBV28 to TRBJ1-2; possibly TRBD1 for D (6 bases). The CDR3 runs 15 residues. V was shortened by 2 bases and J by 8 bases, with 18 bases between the two germline ends. Germline V gene sequence: CDR1 MDHEN, CDR2 SYDVKM.